The 5 T cell receptor beta chains in this list originate from one sample, sequenced in a study of neoadjuvant anti-PD-1 for oral cavity cancer (dated by TCRdb to the early 2020s). According to the study, the label for this sample's time point signals: after neoadjuvant nivolumab, at surgical resection. The library was obtained by the immunoSEQ multiplex PCR assay. TCRdb stores this immuneACCESS table with in-frame sequences only. Part of the clones is absent; in the studies checked, under half of the shortfall reflects unresolved V genes, and no reason is known for the rest. In all, the sample holds 13,000 to 15,000 clones, and around 70% of those were seen once. The top ten hold 2% to 2.5% of the sample. The sample here was PBMCs, taken after nivolumab (anti-PD-1) treatment. The source is a person aged 35-79 years with oral cavity squamous cell carcinoma.

CDR3 sequence reads: CASSTTSEDTEAFF. CDR3 nucleotides: TGTGCCAGCAGCACGACGAGCGAGGACACTGAAGCTTTCTTT. V usage is TRBV5-4 and J usage is TRBJ1-1; the D is unclear. The CDR3 runs to 14 residues. V was cut by 4 bases and J by 3 bases, with 13 bases left in between. Per germline, CDR1 SGHNT and CDR2 YYREEE (reference sequence).

The rearrangement joins TRBV2 to TRBJ2-1; 8 bases map to TRBD2. CDR1 and CDR2 from the germline V gene are SNHLY and FYNNEI. This CDR3 region has 16 residues. V trimming: 3 bases; J trimming: 5 bases; junction bases outside the gene matches: 9. The CDR3 DNA is TGTGCCAGCAGTGACGGCGGGGGGCGAACGAACAATGAGCAGTTCTTC. It translates to CASSDGGGRTNNEQFF. Supplemented by reference TRBV2 and TRBJ2-1, the full variable domain reads EPEVTQTPSHQVTQMGQEVILRCVPISNHLYFYWYRQILGQKVEFLVSFYNNEISEKSEIFDDQFSVERPDGSNFTLKIRSTKLEDSAMYFCASSDGGGRTNNEQFFGPGTRLTVL.

In its sample, this clone was seen a few times. The V gene is TRBV4-1, the J gene TRBJ2-1; 8 nucleotides line up with TRBD2. V lost 7 bases to trimming and J lost 7 bases; unmatched junction nucleotides: 18. This CDR3 is 17 amino acids long. Germline CDR1 and CDR2: MGHRA and YSYEKL. CDR3 nucleotides: TGCGCCAGCAATAGGGGATTCGGCGGGAGCGGGAGTAATGAGCAGTTCTTC. This sequence encodes CASNRGFGGSGSNEQFF.

This clone has just a few counts. The chain joins TRBV5-8 to TRBJ1-6, with D unclear. Germline assignment: CDR1 SGHTS and CDR2 YDEGEE. The length of the CDR3 is 14 residues. Trimming removed 2 bases from V and 7 bases from J, with 10 bases in between. The CDR3 DNA reads TGTGCCAGCAGCTTCAGAGTGAAAAATTCACCCCTCCACTTT. It translates to CASSFRVKNSPLHF.

V is TRBV10-1 and J is TRBJ1-1, with 11 positions matching TRBD1. V lost 6 bases, J lost 0 bases, and 9 bases stayed unmatched. CDR1 WNHNN and CDR2 SYGVQD come from the germline V gene (reference sequence). The CDR3 runs to 17 residues. The CDR3, as DNA: TGCGCCAGCAGGGCCGGGACAGGGGGAACCATGAACACTGAAGCTTTCTTT. Translating it yields CASRAGTGGTMNTEAFF.